The present TCR beta chain was sequenced within a study of OX40 agonist ivuxolimab in advanced cancers. Study background: Prior therapy, whether anti-PD-1, anti-PD-L1 or anti-CTLA-4, was allowed, and less than 45% had some.

Germline V gene data show CDR1 as SEHNR and CDR2 as FQNEAQ (reference sequence). V dropped 2 bases and J dropped 5; count of bases not matched to a gene: 11. The CDR3 is made up of 17 amino acids. Sequenced by immunoSEQ multiplex PCR; TCRdb stores in-frame clones only, minus some. Of roughly 68,000 clones listed, 75% to 90% are singletons. This sample comprised CD4+ or CD8+ T cells sorted from blood, obtained in a trial of the OX40 agonist ivuxolimab. This TCR was recovered from an adult with an advanced solid tumor such as melanoma, head and neck, liver or kidney cancer. The V gene is TRBV7-9, the J gene TRBJ2-1, with 8 positions matching TRBD2. The CDR3 DNA reads TGTGCCAGCAGCTTATGGGCTGGCGGGAGGCGAGACAATGAGCAGTTCTTC. Translation gives CASSLWAGGRRDNEQFF.